The present TCR beta chain was sequenced within a study of cytomegalovirus exposure and HLA in healthy donors. Points from the study as a whole: Most CMV-associated TCR beta chains appeared HLA-restricted in a later analysis. According to the study, around 180 TCR beta chains were cytomegalovirus-associated.

Germline loops: CDR1 LNHDA, CDR2 SQIVND (reference sequence). The CDR3 runs to 14 residues. V was trimmed by 5 bases and J by 6 bases, leaving 14 bases between them. PCR amplification relied on 60 Vbeta primers (plus 13 Jbeta primers). Sequencing used immunoSEQ multiplex PCR; TCRdb keeps in-frame clones, though not all of them. The table has about 180,000 clones, over 80% seen once; the top ten hold 1.5%. As regards this clone: What it binds is unknown.

This clonotype originated in a man aged 40-55 years in good health and CMV-seronegative. This rearrangement joins TRBV19 to TRBJ1-5, with a possible D match to TRBD1 (6 bases). The sequencing sample was made of PBMCs. CDR3 sequence reads: CASSEQGSVQPQHF. DNA for the CDR3: TGTGCCAGTAGTGAACAGGGAAGCGTTCAGCCCCAGCATTTT.